This entry describes one T cell receptor beta chain. Its antigen target is currently unknown. Per-nucleotide qualities are absent, and no much larger clonotype sits a single base away. The entry originates in a study of Tregs in tolerant kidney transplant recipients (dated by TCRdb to between 2018 and 2021). Notes on the research overall: The study used TCRbeta sequencing to identify donor-specific regulatory T cells before combined kidney and bone marrow transplantation, then tracked those cells after transplant. In a few healthy controls, several methods of expanding Tregs specific for an allogeneic donor were compared by TCRbeta repertoire sequencing. Paper-wide results and their limitations: Biological reproducibility was not directly addressed, though technical replication error appeared minimal. Because only a small number of patients were included, the study had limitations, and the results will need to be validated in larger populations as well as under other immunosuppression protocols. Expanding Tregs with activated donor B cells appeared to identify the most biologically relevant and donor-specific TCRbeta repertoire.

Genomic DNA was extracted from sorted cells with the QIAGEN DNeasy Blood and Tissue Kit for TCRbeta CDR3 sequencing. High-throughput TCRbeta CDR3 sequencing was carried out commercially through immunoSEQ, with PCR amplification with bias correction and internal controls included. Per the authors' processing: Unique productive TCRbeta sequences were defined by CDR3 nucleotide sequence where primers matched, otherwise by CDR3 amino acid sequence with Vbeta and Jbeta genes. As a correction for sorting error, sequences shared between sorted populations at a frequency ratio of 2:1 or less were discarded, and the remaining shared sequences were assigned to the higher population. Donor-reactive sequences were defined as at least 5-fold expanded in CFSE-low cells versus unstimulated cells, with frequency of at least 0.01% in CFSE-low cells. Jensen-Shannon divergence calculated on the top 100 TCRbeta sequences ranked by frequency was used to measure repertoire divergence. For samples with multiple sequencing runs, sorting error was corrected separately for each run before the runs were pooled. TCRdb provides this immuneACCESS table in a form limited to in-frame rearrangements. Some clones are lacking; in checked studies, under half of them reflect an unresolved V gene, and why the rest are absent is not known. That table gives V, J and clone size, and the DNA gave D and trimming. The sample profile shows approximately 260,000 clones; 80% to 85% of them were found once. The ten largest clones represent about 0.64% of the sample.

The junction shows trimming of 5 bases on V and 4 bases on J, plus 9 bases between the germline ends. As encoded in the germline V gene, CDR1 is WSHSY while CDR2 is SAAADI. From cysteine to phenylalanine, the CDR3 is 13 amino acids long. The kept DNA is CDR3 alone, 39 bases in frame from the first base. Thawed PBMCs were FACS-sorted into unstimulated Tregs (CD4+CD25+CD127-), CD4+ non-Tregs (CD4+CD25-), CD4 cells and CD8 cells. Healthy control blood came either as purchased buffy coats or from healthy volunteers. Healthy control blood was separated into PBMCs by Ficoll density gradient and cryopreserved, and patient PBMCs were collected both before and after transplant.

The sequenced sample was CD4+ T cells from blood. The sequence derives from a human donor in good health. The chain joins TRBV10-2 to TRBJ1-5; perhaps TRBD1 is the D gene, with 6 bases matching. The CDR3 protein is CASSSDSNQPQHF. The base sequence is TGCGCCAGCAGTTCGGACAGTAATCAGCCCCAGCATTTT.